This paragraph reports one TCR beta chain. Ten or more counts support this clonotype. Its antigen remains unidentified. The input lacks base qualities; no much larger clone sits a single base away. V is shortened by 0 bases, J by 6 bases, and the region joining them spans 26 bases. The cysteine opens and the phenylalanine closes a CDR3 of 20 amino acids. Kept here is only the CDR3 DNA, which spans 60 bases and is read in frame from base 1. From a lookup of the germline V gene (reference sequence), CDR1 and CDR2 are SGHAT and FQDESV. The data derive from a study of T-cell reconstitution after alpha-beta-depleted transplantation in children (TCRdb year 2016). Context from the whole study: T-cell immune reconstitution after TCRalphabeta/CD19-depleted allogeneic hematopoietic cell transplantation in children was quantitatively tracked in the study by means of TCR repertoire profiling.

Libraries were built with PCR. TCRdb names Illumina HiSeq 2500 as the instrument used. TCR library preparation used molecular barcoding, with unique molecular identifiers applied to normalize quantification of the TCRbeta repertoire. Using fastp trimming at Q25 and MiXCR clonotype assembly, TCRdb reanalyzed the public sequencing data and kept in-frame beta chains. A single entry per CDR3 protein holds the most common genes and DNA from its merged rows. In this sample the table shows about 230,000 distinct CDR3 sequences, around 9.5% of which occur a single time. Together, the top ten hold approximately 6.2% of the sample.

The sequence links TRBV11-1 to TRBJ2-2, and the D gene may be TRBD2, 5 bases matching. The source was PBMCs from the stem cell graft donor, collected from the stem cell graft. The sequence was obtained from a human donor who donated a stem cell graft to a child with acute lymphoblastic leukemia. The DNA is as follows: TGTGCCAGCAGCTTAGCTCCCTTGGGGAGCGCCCCAATAAATCCCGGGGAGCTGTTTTTT. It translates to CASSLAPLGSAPINPGELFF.